The 28 T cell receptor beta chains below were found in one sample sequenced in a study of glioma-infiltrating T cells after dendritic cell vaccination. Assay used: immunoSEQ multiplex PCR; TCRdb lists only in-frame clones, some missing. The sample has some 100,000 clones; 85% are singletons. The sample in question was blood, obtained before dendritic cell vaccination. All receptors come from a human donor with glioblastoma.

The chain employs TRBV5-5 and TRBJ1-1, with a possible D match to TRBD1 (5 bases). Trimming removed 4 bases from V and 6 bases from J, with 10 bases in between. Germline V gives CDR1 SGHKS, CDR2 YYEKEE (reference sequence). The CDR3 runs 12 residues. CDR3 DNA sequence: TGTGCCAGCAGCCCCCGGGGGTCTGAAGCTTTCTTT. It translates to CASSPRGSEAFF.

The chain joins TRBV29-1 to TRBJ2-5; the D gene is possibly TRBD1 (5 bases). This CDR3 comprises 12 residues. Deletions cut 4 bases from V and 2 bases from J, with 8 bases between. Germline CDR1 is SQVTM and CDR2 is ANQGSEA. DNA for the CDR3: TGCAGCGTTGTTGACAGTCAAGAGACCCAGTACTTC. Translated: CSVVDSQETQYF. Full variable domain (missing parts from reference TRBV29-1 and TRBJ2-5): SAVISQKPSRDICQRGTSLTIQCQVDSQVTMMFWYRQQPGQSLTLIATANQGSEATYESGFVIDKFPISRPNLTFSTLTVSNMSPEDSSIYLCSVVDSQETQYFGPGTRLLVL.

V gene TRBV25-1 combines with J gene TRBJ2-7; D perhaps matches TRBD2 (7 bases). Trimming took off 4 bases at V and 1 base at J, with 14 bases between the two ends. Germline lookup yields CDR1 MGHDK and CDR2 SYGVNS. CDR3 length: 15 amino acids. The CDR3 protein is CASSADGGLSYEQYF. DNA for the CDR3: TGTGCCAGCAGTGCTGACGGGGGGCTATCCTACGAGCAGTACTTC.

V is TRBV2 and J is TRBJ1-1, with TRBD1 as a possible D gene (6 bases). Germline CDR1 is SNHLY and CDR2 is FYNNEI. The V and J ends lost 10 bases and 0 bases respectively, with 12 bases between them. The CDR3 totals 13 residues. In DNA form, the CDR3 reads TGTGCCAACAGGGTAGCAATGAACACTGAAGCTTTCTTT. This codes for CANRVAMNTEAFF.

This chain links TRBV7-6 with TRBJ2-1, with TRBD2 identical over 12 bases. Germline V gene lookup returns CDR1 SGHVS and CDR2 FNYEAQ. V lost 0 bases and J lost 8; bases outside the gene matches: 8. The CDR3 sequence is 17 residues long. CDR3: CASSLAPSGGAVYEQFF. The CDR3 region has the DNA TGTGCCAGCAGCTTAGCCCCTAGCGGGGGGGCGGTATATGAGCAGTTCTTC.

This clone showed up just once. This chain connects TRBV5-1 to TRBJ2-7, with a weak D call TRBD1 (6 bases). The germline CDR1 and CDR2 sequences are SGHRS and YFSETQ. The length of the CDR3 is 14 residues. Deletions cut 1 base from V and 2 bases from J, with 10 bases between. The DNA for the CDR3 is TGCGCCAGCAGCTTGTCAACAGGGACCTACGAGCAGTACTTC. This sequence encodes CASSLSTGTYEQYF.

V and J are TRBV5-1 and TRBJ1-2; D is uncertain. V was pared by 4 bases and J by 13 bases, with 20 bases between. Germline CDR1 SGHRS, CDR2 YFSETQ. CDR3 length: 13 residues. The DNA for the CDR3 is TGCGCCAGCAGCCTAGGTCAGACGGAGTCCCGCACCTTC. It codes for CASSLGQTESRTF.

This clone was observed a few times. The chain employs TRBV4-1 and TRBJ1-6; D gene ambiguous. V lost 8 bases, J lost 7 bases, and 12 bases lay in between. Per the germline V gene, CDR1 is MGHRA and CDR2 is YSYEKL. The CDR3 sequence is 13 residues long. The CDR3 here is CASSREGNSPLHF. The DNA of the CDR3 is TGCGCCAGCTCTCGTGAGGGAAATTCACCCCTCCACTTT.

The V gene is TRBV5-1, the J gene TRBJ1-3; tentatively, D is TRBD1 (5 bases). Deletions cut 1 base from V and 4 bases from J, with 9 bases between. The CDR3 sequence is 14 residues long. CDR1 is SGHRS, CDR2 YFSETQ, per germline. The CDR3 spells CASSLRAGGNTIYF. The DNA of the CDR3 is TGCGCCAGCAGCTTGCGGGCAGGGGGAAACACCATATATTTT. The full variable domain, with the rest looked up from reference TRBV5-1 and TRBJ1-3, is KAGVTQTPRYLIKTRGQQVTLSCSPISGHRSVSWYQQTPGQGLQFLFEYFSETQRNKGNFPGRFSGRQFSNSRSEMNVSTLELGDSALYLCASSLRAGGNTIYFGEGSWLTVV.

The V and J genes are TRBV5-1 and TRBJ2-2, with 8 nucleotides matching TRBD1. The V segment lost 4 bases and the J segment 1 base; nucleotides outside the gene matches: 3. This CDR3 region has 15 residues. Germline assignment: CDR1 SGHRS and CDR2 YFSETQ. This chain's CDR3 is CASSPGTGNTGELFF. In DNA, the CDR3 is TGCGCCAGCAGCCCCGGGACAGGGAACACCGGGGAGCTGTTTTTT.

The V and J genes are TRBV7-2 and TRBJ1-3; 7 positions agree with TRBD1. CDR1 is SGHTA, CDR2 FQGNSA, per germline. This CDR3 spans 16 amino acids. Losses at the gene ends were 3 bases for V and 1 base for J; bases not matched to a gene: 6. The CDR3 DNA is TGTGCCAGCAGCTTCCACGCAGGGGGGTCTGGAAACACCATATATTTT. It translates to CASSFHAGGSGNTIYF. The variable domain in full, with the rest retrieved from reference TRBV7-2 and TRBJ1-3, is GAGVSQSPSNKVTEKGKDVELRCDPISGHTALYWYRQSLGQGLEFLIYFQGNSAPDKSGLPSDRFSAERTGGSVSTLTIQRTQQEDSAVYLCASSFHAGGSGNTIYFGEGSWLTVV.

The chain uses TRBV6-6 and TRBJ2-3; a weak D match, TRBD2 (7 bases). Germline-derived CDR1 and CDR2 are MNHNY and SVGAGI (reference sequence). Trimming removed 8 bases from V and 1 base from J, with 13 bases in between. The length of the CDR3 is 14 residues. The CDR3 sequence: CASWGGPGTDTQYF. In nucleotides, the CDR3 is TGTGCCAGCTGGGGGGGGCCAGGCACAGATACGCAGTATTTT.

The rearrangement links TRBV6-6 to TRBJ2-1, with 15 nucleotides matching TRBD2. V lost 2 bases to trimming and J lost 15 bases; unmatched junction nucleotides: 8. The CDR3 runs to 15 residues. Per the germline V gene, CDR1 is MNHNY and CDR2 is SVGAGI (reference sequence). The CDR3 sequence: CASSYGTSGGTRGFF. CDR3 nucleotide sequence: TGTGCCAGCAGTTACGGGACTAGCGGGGGGACGCGTGGGTTCTTC.

The chain links TRBV5-1 to TRBJ1-4, with D unclear. V lost 0 bases and J 5 bases, leaving 11 bases between the germline ends. Looked up from germline, CDR1 is SGHRS and CDR2 is YFSETQ. The CDR3 is made up of 15 amino acids. CDR3 region: CASSLAPGSNEKLFF. The CDR3 DNA follows: TGCGCCAGCAGCTTGGCCCCAGGCAGCAATGAAAAACTGTTTTTT.

The chain uses TRBV4-3 and TRBJ1-5; TRBD1 aligns across 9 bases. The junction had 6 bases not matched to a gene; V was cut back by 0 bases and J by 6 bases. CDR3 length equals 16 residues. The V gene's germline CDR1 is LGHNA and CDR2 YSLEER. CDR3 sequence reads: CASSQDRATGGQPQHF. In DNA form, the CDR3 reads TGCGCCAGCAGCCAAGATAGGGCGACAGGGGGTCAGCCCCAGCATTTT.

This clone was counted a few times. V and J are TRBV19 and TRBJ1-2; 7 nucleotides agree with TRBD1. Trimming cost V 1 base and J 6 bases; bases outside gene matches: 8. Germline CDR1 is LNHDA and CDR2 is SQIVND (reference sequence). The CDR3 is 15 residues long. CDR3 region: CASSIGRQGVHGYTF. The CDR3 region has the DNA TGTGCCAGTAGTATAGGCCGACAGGGTGTACATGGCTACACCTTC.

This chain connects TRBV25-1 to TRBJ2-5; a possible D gene is TRBD1 (5 bases). From germline, CDR1 is MGHDK and CDR2 SYGVNS. The CDR3 extends over 14 amino acids. V was shortened by 1 base and J by 3 bases, with 9 bases between the two germline ends. The CDR3 coding sequence is TGTGCCAGCAGTGAATGGGTAGGGGAAGAGACCCAGTACTTC. Translation: CASSEWVGEETQYF.

This clone came up once. The V and J genes are TRBV19 and TRBJ2-1, with D possibly TRBD1 on 6 matching bases. This CDR3 is 14 amino acids long. CDR1 is LNHDA, CDR2 SQIVND, per germline (reference sequence). The V end lost 5 bases, the J end lost 3 bases, and 11 bases lay between the germline ends. CDR3 DNA sequence: TGTGCCAGTAGTCCCCACAGGGTCTACAATGAGCAGTTCTTC. It is translated as CASSPHRVYNEQFF.

This chain connects TRBV4-2 to TRBJ2-2, with 9 bases matching TRBD2. After removal of 1 base from V and 2 bases from J, the junction contained 5 bases not matched to a gene. The CDR3 contains 17 residues. Germline V lookup: CDR1 LGHNA, CDR2 YNFKEQ. The CDR3 loop is CASSQGGAGGNTGELFF. Here the CDR3 DNA reads TGTGCCAGCAGCCAAGGAGGAGCGGGGGGAAACACCGGGGAGCTGTTTTTT.

This chain links TRBV5-4 with TRBJ2-1; D unclear. The CDR3 runs 15 residues. Germline V CDR1 and CDR2: SGHNT, YYREEE (reference sequence). Trimming left V 4 bases short and J 0 bases short, with 11 bases between. The chain's CDR3 is CASSPDTSSYNEQFF. DNA of the CDR3: TGTGCCAGCAGCCCCGACACGAGCTCCTACAATGAGCAGTTCTTC.

A remark on this clone: Other DNA sequences in this specimen translate into the identical CDR3. This chain links TRBV7-3 with TRBJ2-1; D is ambiguous. Trimming took 1 base from V and 5 from J, leaving 3 bases between them. CDR3 length: 12 amino acids. Germline values: CDR1 SGHTA, CDR2 FQGTGA. In nucleotides, the CDR3 is TGTGCCAGCAGCTTAAGAGACAATGAGCAGTTCTTC. Amino acids: CASSLRDNEQFF. The full variable domain, rest sourced from reference TRBV7-3 and TRBJ2-1, is GAGVSQTPSNKVTEKGKYVELRCDPISGHTALYWYRQSLGQGPEFLIYFQGTGAADDSGLPNDRFFAVRPEGSVSTLKIQRTERGDSAVYLCASSLRDNEQFFGPGTRLTVL.

The V gene is TRBV28, the J gene TRBJ2-2, with a weak D call TRBD2 (5 bases). Germline V gene sequence: CDR1 MDHEN, CDR2 SYDVKM. The length of the CDR3 is 17 residues. Trimming took 5 bases from V and 2 from J, leaving 18 bases between them. The CDR3 DNA reads TGTGCCAGCAGTCAGCTACCTCGAGAGGGCAACACCGGGGAGCTGTTTTTT. Protein sequence: CASSQLPREGNTGELFF.

As regards this clone: This sample also contains other DNA sequences that code for the same CDR3. This chain uses TRBV5-1 with TRBJ2-2; D gene unclear. The CDR3 is 14 amino acids. Germline CDR1 reads SGHRS; CDR2 reads YFSETQ. The V and J ends lost 0 bases and 4 bases respectively, with 7 bases between them. CDR3 bases: TGCGCCAGCAGCTTGGGGGCCGGCACCGGGGAGCTGTTTTTT. As protein: CASSLGAGTGELFF.

The chain is built from TRBV11-1 and TRBJ1-1; D unresolved. V was clipped by 5 bases and J by 1 base, with 8 bases between them. CDR3 size: 13 residues. The germline CDR1 and CDR2 sequences are SGHAT and FQDESV (reference sequence). CDR3 loop: CASSHTANTEAFF. In DNA form, the CDR3 reads TGTGCCAGCAGCCATACAGCGAACACTGAAGCTTTCTTT.

The chain is built from TRBV5-6 and TRBJ2-7, with 7 bases aligning to TRBD1. The CDR3 spans 15 residues. Germline-derived CDR1 and CDR2 are SGHDT and YYEEEE. Unmatched junction bases numbered 8, after V lost 2 bases and J lost 3 bases. The CDR3 DNA reads as TGTGCCAGCAGCTTATACCGGGACAGATTCTACGAGCAGTACTTC. Protein sequence: CASSLYRDRFYEQYF.

Only a few counts were recorded for this clone. The chain carries TRBV5-5 and TRBJ2-7, with a weak D call TRBD1 (6 bases). Trimming shortened V by 1 base and J by 3 bases, and 14 bases separated the two germline ends. Looked up from germline, CDR1 is SGHKS and CDR2 is YYEKEE (reference sequence). CDR3 length: 15 residues. The CDR3 DNA reads as TGTGCCAGCAGCTTGTTGATGTCAGGGGTCTACGAGCAGTACTTC. Translation: CASSLLMSGVYEQYF.

The chain is built from TRBV27 and TRBJ2-7; 7 nucleotides match TRBD2. V shed 4 bases, J shed 3 bases, and the junction held 6 bases outside the gene matches. Germline V gene data show CDR1 as MNHEY and CDR2 as SMNVEV (reference sequence). The length of the CDR3 is 14 residues. CDR3 nucleotides: TGTGCCAGCAGTTCCGGAGGGAGGGGCTACGAGCAGTACTTC. Protein: CASSSGGRGYEQYF.

This chain links TRBV10-1 with TRBJ2-5; D is undetermined. The CDR3 extends over 14 amino acids. V lost 0 bases to trimming and J lost 5 bases, with 10 bases between them. Germline V gene lookup returns CDR1 WNHNN and CDR2 SYGVQD (reference sequence). The CDR3 DNA sequence: TGCGCCAGCAGTGAGTCGAGCAGGCCGGAGACCCAGTACTTC. As protein: CASSESSRPETQYF.